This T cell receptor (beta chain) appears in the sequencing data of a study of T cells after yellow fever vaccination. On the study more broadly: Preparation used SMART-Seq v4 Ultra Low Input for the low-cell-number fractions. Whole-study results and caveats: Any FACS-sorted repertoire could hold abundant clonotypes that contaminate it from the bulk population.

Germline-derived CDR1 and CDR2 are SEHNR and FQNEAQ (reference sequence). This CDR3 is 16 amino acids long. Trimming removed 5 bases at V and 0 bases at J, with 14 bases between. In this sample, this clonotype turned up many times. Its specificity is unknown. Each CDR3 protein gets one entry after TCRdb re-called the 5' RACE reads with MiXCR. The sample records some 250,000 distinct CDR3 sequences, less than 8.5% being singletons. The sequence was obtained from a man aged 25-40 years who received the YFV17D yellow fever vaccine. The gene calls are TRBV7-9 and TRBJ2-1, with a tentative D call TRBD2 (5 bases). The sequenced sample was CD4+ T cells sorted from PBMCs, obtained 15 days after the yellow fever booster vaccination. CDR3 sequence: CASSPSGLSSYNEQFF. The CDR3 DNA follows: TGTGCCAGCAGCCCCAGCGGCCTGAGCTCCTACAATGAGCAGTTCTTC.